A single sample gave rise to the 18 T cell receptor beta chains below, sequenced in a study of T cells after posttransplantation cyclophosphamide. The repertoire was sequenced with immunoSEQ multiplex PCR; TCRdb's copy has only in-frame clones and lacks some. This table holds about 6,000 clones, 98% found once. Sequenced input: memory CD4+ T cells sorted from PBMCs. All receptors come from a man aged 35 to 55 in good health, CMV-negative, and a related stem cell transplant donor.

The chain carries TRBV7-9 and TRBJ2-5, with D perhaps TRBD1 (5 bases). Germline loops: CDR1 SEHNR, CDR2 FQNEAQ (reference sequence). The CDR3 has 15 residues. Trimming took 3 bases from V and 6 from J, leaving 17 bases between them. The CDR3 DNA sequence: TGTGCCAGCAGCTTTGGCCCTGGGGCGTCGCAGACCCAGTACTTC. This encodes CASSFGPGASQTQYF.

The chain has TRBV4-3 and TRBJ2-3; D may be TRBD1 (5 bases). Germline assignment: CDR1 LGHNA and CDR2 YSLEER. Trimming took 0 bases from V and 4 from J, leaving 8 bases between them. The CDR3 covers 14 residues. CDR3 region: CASSQDRGADTQYF. The CDR3 nucleotides are TGCGCCAGCAGCCAAGATAGGGGTGCAGATACGCAGTATTTT.

CDR3 sequence (DNA): TGTGCCAGCAGCCCAGGGACAGGAAGCAATCAGCCCCAGCATTTT. Amino acids: CASSPGTGSNQPQHF. This chain links TRBV9 with TRBJ1-5, with 8 bases aligning to TRBD1. The CDR3 covers 15 residues. Losses at the gene ends were 4 bases for V and 1 base for J; bases not matched to a gene: 4. Germline CDR1 SGDLS, CDR2 YYNGEE.

The chain joins TRBV30 to TRBJ2-3; 8 bases agree with TRBD1. CDR1 and CDR2 from the germline V gene are GTSNPN and SVGIG (reference sequence). V shed 8 bases and J 4 bases; nucleotides not matched to a gene: 11. The CDR3 contains 14 residues. CDR3 bases: TGTGCCCACCTTCCTCGGACAGGGTCAGATACGCAGTATTTT. As protein: CAHLPRTGSDTQYF.

The chain uses TRBV11-3 and TRBJ2-3; possibly TRBD2 for D (6 bases). Trimming pared 1 base from V and 0 bases from J, leaving 11 bases between. The CDR3 totals 16 residues. Germline-derived CDR1 and CDR2 are SGHNT and YENEEA. The CDR3 reads CASSLGWGGSTDTQYF. DNA for the CDR3: TGTGCCAGCAGCTTAGGGTGGGGAGGAAGCACAGATACGCAGTATTTT.

CDR3 loop: CASSLIGPGDTEAFF. The CDR3 nucleotides are TGTGCCAGCAGCTTAATTGGGCCCGGGGATACTGAAGCTTTCTTT. The J gene is TRBJ1-1, the V gene TRBV7-3; no clear D. The CDR3 length is 15 residues. Germline CDR1 is SGHTA and CDR2 is FQGTGA. Trimming left V 1 base short and J 5 bases short, with 14 bases between.

The rearrangement joins TRBV9 to TRBJ2-5; 8 nucleotides line up with TRBD1. The CDR3 extends over 13 amino acids. CDR1 is SGDLS and CDR2 is YYNGEE in the germline V gene. V shed 4 bases and J 5 bases; nucleotides not matched to a gene: 4. Here the CDR3 DNA reads TGTGCCAGCAGCTTCAGACAGGGGGAGACCCAGTACTTC. Translation: CASSFRQGETQYF.

CDR3 nucleotides: TGTGCCAGCAGCCAAACCCCCTTCGGAGCGGGAGGATCGGAGACCCAGTACTTC. It is translated as CASSQTPFGAGGSETQYF. The chain uses TRBV4-2 and TRBJ2-5; 9 bases align to TRBD2. Trimming removed 2 bases from V and 5 bases from J; junction bases left unmatched: 15. Germline V CDR1 and CDR2: LGHNA, YNFKEQ. The length of the CDR3 is 18 residues.

V and J are TRBV6-1 and TRBJ2-5; TRBD1 matches 8 bases. This CDR3 is 15 amino acids long. Germline V gives CDR1 MNHNS, CDR2 SASEGT. With V trimmed by 5 bases and J by 7 bases, 12 bases remained unmatched. The CDR3 DNA follows: TGTGCCAGCAGTAATGGACAGGGTTTGACGGGGACCCAGTACTTC. It yields the protein CASSNGQGLTGTQYF.

V and J are TRBV4-2 and TRBJ2-7; D might be TRBD1 (6 bases). Germline V gene sequence: CDR1 LGHNA, CDR2 YNFKEQ. The CDR3 consists of 15 residues. V lost 4 bases to trimming and J lost 1 base, with 14 bases between them. In nucleotides, the CDR3 is TGTGCCAGCAGCCCTCAGGTGAGGGGGTCCTACGAGCAGTACTTC. It codes for CASSPQVRGSYEQYF.

The chain recombines TRBV2 with TRBJ2-5; D is perhaps TRBD2 (6 bases). Germline loops: CDR1 SNHLY, CDR2 FYNNEI. The length of the CDR3 is 14 residues. Between the trimmed V and J ends, which lost 3 bases and 4 bases, there was a span of 12 bases. The DNA for the CDR3 is TGTGCCAGCAGTGATCCCGCGGGGCCAGAGACCCAGTACTTC. This encodes CASSDPAGPETQYF.

The V call is TRBV15, the J call TRBJ1-5, with 7 bases matching TRBD1. Germline CDR1 and CDR2: LNHNV and YYDKDF (reference sequence). V was clipped by 5 bases and J by 6 bases; unmatched bases: 7. This CDR3 is built from 14 residues. The CDR3, as DNA: TGTGCCACCAGCCCCGACAGGGTTGGTCAGCCCCAGCATTTT. Amino acids: CATSPDRVGQPQHF.

This chain links TRBV6-6 with TRBJ2-3; weak D call: TRBD2 (5 bases). CDR1 is MNHNY and CDR2 is SVGAGI in the germline V gene (reference sequence). The CDR3 length is 15 residues. Deletions cut 2 bases from V and 1 base from J, with 10 bases between. The CDR3 bases are TGTGCCAGCAGTTACGGACTGGCTCGCACAGATACGCAGTATTTT. Translated, it gives CASSYGLARTDTQYF.

The genes are TRBV29-1 and TRBJ1-5; TRBD1 aligns across 8 bases. The CDR3 length is 13 residues. Trimming at V came to 4 bases and at J to 6 bases, leaving 5 bases not matched to a gene. Per the germline V gene, CDR1 is SQVTM and CDR2 is ANQGSEA. The CDR3 DNA reads TGCAGCGTTGGCAGGGGGCAGGGTCAGCCCCAGCATTTT. Protein product: CSVGRGQGQPQHF.

The chain employs TRBV14 and TRBJ2-5; D is undetermined. The CDR3 contains 12 residues. V was trimmed by 4 bases and J by 4 bases, leaving 7 bases between them. Germline V gives CDR1 SGHDN, CDR2 FVKESK. The CDR3 DNA follows: TGTGCCAGCAGCCCCTCGGGAGAGACCCAGTACTTC. It encodes CASSPSGETQYF.

The chain combines TRBV2 with TRBJ1-2; TRBD1 agrees at 7 bases. V was clipped by 4 bases and J by 9 bases; unmatched bases: 11. The CDR3 has 14 amino acids. Germline loops: CDR1 SNHLY, CDR2 FYNNEI. The CDR3 DNA reads TGTGCCAGCAGTGGTAGACAGGGTCGGGAAAGCTACACCTTC. Amino acids: CASSGRQGRESYTF.

The chain uses TRBV7-2 and TRBJ2-5; 7 nucleotides line up with TRBD1. CDR1 is SGHTA, CDR2 FQGNSA, per germline. This CDR3 is built from 13 residues. Losses at the gene ends were 3 bases for V and 3 bases for J; bases not matched to a gene: 1. CDR3 coding DNA: TGTGCCAGCAGCTTCGGACAGGAAGAGACCCAGTACTTC. Its translation is CASSFGQEETQYF.

V and J are TRBV9 and TRBJ2-1; possible D gene TRBD1, 5 bases. This CDR3 has 16 residues. Germline V gene sequence: CDR1 SGDLS, CDR2 YYNGEE. The ends were cut back, 0 bases at V and 9 bases at J, with 19 bases in the middle. CDR3 DNA sequence: TGTGCCAGCAGCGTAGCTGGCAGGGCAACCTCCGGTGAGCAGTTCTTC. It encodes CASSVAGRATSGEQFF.